Sequencing of this TCR beta chain was carried out in a study of cytotoxic CD8 clonotypes in ibrutinib-treated CLL. About the study: Across the patients, about a dozen were relapsed/refractory, roughly 14 treatment-naive and approximately 18 IGHV unmutated. A mean of around 270,000 productive templates and more than 75,000 productive rearrangements was obtained per sample.

The intended depth for sequencing was 1 in 200,000 to 1 in 1 million T cells. The table came from immunoSEQ multiplex PCR; TCRdb's copy has only in-frame clones and leaves some out. Seen here are over 120,000 clones, 80% observed once, and the top ten hold 7.5% to 8%. V lost 2 bases to trimming and J lost 3 bases, with 37 bases between them. The CDR3 is 22 residues long. In germline, CDR1 is SQVTM, CDR2 ANQGSEA. About 2.1 micrograms of genomic DNA (from cryopreserved PBMCs) were used for TCR beta libraries. The chain recombines TRBV29-1 with TRBJ1-2; a possible D gene is TRBD1 (6 bases). The TCR comes from a human donor with chronic lymphocytic leukemia. The specimen was PBMCs, collected after 36 months of ibrutinib treatment. The CDR3 spells CSVEFRETKDPGQTVSYYGYTF. CDR3 coding DNA: TGCAGCGTTGAATTCCGGGAGACGAAGGACCCGGGACAAACTGTTTCCTACTATGGCTACACCTTC.